The source of this T cell receptor beta chain is a study of OX40 agonist ivuxolimab in advanced cancers. Study-level background: Ivuxolimab, which targeted the costimulatory receptor OX40 (CD134), was an agonistic, fully human IgG2 monoclonal antibody. Of the roughly 51 patients in dose escalation, about 20 had hepatocellular carcinoma, about 15 had melanoma, 9 had renal cell carcinoma and 9 had head and neck cancer. The paper reports the monotherapy dose-escalation portion (N of about 50 patients) of the phase I ivuxolimab trial. The dose-escalation cohort was around 84% male with a mean age of about 54 years, ranging from about 20 to 80. Partial responses occurred in three dose-escalation patients, of whom one had hepatocellular carcinoma and two had cutaneous melanoma. Intravenous ivuxolimab was administered to patients every 2 weeks at six dose levels: 0.01, 0.1, 0.3, 1.5, 3 and 10 mg/kg. Peripheral TCRbeta sequencing aimed to test whether ivuxolimab altered TCR sequence diversity and caused clonal T-cell expansion. Patients were allowed to have had prior anti-PD-1, anti-PD-L1 or anti-CTLA-4 therapy, and more than 30% of the dose-escalation patients had previously received checkpoint inhibitors.

Regarding this clone: Its specific antigen is unknown. No much larger clone exists at a distance of one base, and base qualities are not known.

Here V drops 6 bases and J drops 0 bases, and the junction holds 5 bases not matched to any gene. The CDR3, from cysteine to phenylalanine, totals 15 residues. This entry keeps only the CDR3 DNA: 45 bases, framed from base 1. The germline V gene yields KGHSH for CDR1 and LQKENI for CDR2. The trial excluded patients who had a history of autoimmune disease or who were on systemic immunosuppression. Peripheral blood for TCR sequencing was collected from all dose cohorts at baseline, on cycle 4 day 1, and on cycle 7 day 1. Samples came from an open-label, multicenter, first-in-human phase I dose-escalation trial of ivuxolimab. Adults with locally advanced or metastatic melanoma, renal cell carcinoma, hepatocellular carcinoma or head and neck squamous cell carcinoma were enrolled in the trial. Before TCR sequencing, CD4+ T cells and CD8+ T cells from peripheral blood were sorted into separate populations.

For sequencing of the TCRbeta CDR3 region, genomic DNA was extracted from the sorted cells. TCRbeta CDR3 regions were sequenced using the immunoSEQ Assay. This immuneACCESS table, as held by TCRdb, lists in-frame sequences with V and J called but not all clones. Of the missing ones, under half trace to an unresolved V gene in checked studies; the others have no known cause. This sample comprises approximately 89,000 clones, approximately 91% of them detected only once. The ten most abundant clones make up over 0.65% of the sample. The research as a whole found: The antigen specificity of the peripheral T cells that underwent clonal expansion was not determined. After ivuxolimab, CD8+ T cells had more expanded clones than CD4+ T cells on average. In the 0.1-3.0 mg/kg groups, partial responders had among the lowest normalized peripheral clonal expansion, particularly in CD8+ T cells. At doses of 0.1 to 3.0 mg/kg, clonal expansion of both CD4+ and CD8+ blood T cells was observed from baseline to week 6. Low levels of normalized T-cell clonal expansion were also seen in some patients who did not respond.

The rearrangement combines TRBV18 with TRBJ2-3; 8 junctional bases match TRBD1. This sequence originates from an adult with an advanced solid tumor such as melanoma, head and neck, liver or kidney cancer. This sample comprised CD4+ or CD8+ T cells sorted from blood, obtained in a trial of the OX40 agonist ivuxolimab. The CDR3 region: CASSPNRGSTDTQYF. The DNA sequence is given as TGTGCCAGCTCTCCTAACAGGGGGAGCACAGATACGCAGTATTTT.